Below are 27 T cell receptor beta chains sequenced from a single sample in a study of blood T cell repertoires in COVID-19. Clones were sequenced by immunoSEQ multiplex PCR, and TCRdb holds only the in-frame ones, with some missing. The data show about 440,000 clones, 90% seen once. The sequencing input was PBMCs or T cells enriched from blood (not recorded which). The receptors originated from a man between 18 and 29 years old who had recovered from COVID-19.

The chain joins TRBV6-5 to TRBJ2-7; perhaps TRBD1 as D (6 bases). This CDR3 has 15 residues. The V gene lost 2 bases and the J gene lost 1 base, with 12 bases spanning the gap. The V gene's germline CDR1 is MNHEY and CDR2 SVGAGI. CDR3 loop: CASSYPDRSSYEQYF. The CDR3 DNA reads TGTGCCAGCAGTTACCCCGACAGGTCGTCCTACGAGCAGTACTTC.

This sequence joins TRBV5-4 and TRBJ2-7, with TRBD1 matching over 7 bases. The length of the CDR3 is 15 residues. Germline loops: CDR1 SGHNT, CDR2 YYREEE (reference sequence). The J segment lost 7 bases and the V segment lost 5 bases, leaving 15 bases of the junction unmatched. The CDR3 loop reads CASRRTPTGEGEQYF. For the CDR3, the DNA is TGTGCCAGCAGGCGCACCCCTACAGGGGAAGGTGAGCAGTACTTC.

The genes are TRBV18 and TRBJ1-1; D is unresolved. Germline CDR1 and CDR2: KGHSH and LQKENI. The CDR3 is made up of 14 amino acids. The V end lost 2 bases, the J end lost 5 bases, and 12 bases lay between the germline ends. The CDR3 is CASSPEGVRTEAFF. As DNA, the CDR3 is TGTGCCAGCTCACCAGAGGGAGTGAGGACTGAAGCTTTCTTT.

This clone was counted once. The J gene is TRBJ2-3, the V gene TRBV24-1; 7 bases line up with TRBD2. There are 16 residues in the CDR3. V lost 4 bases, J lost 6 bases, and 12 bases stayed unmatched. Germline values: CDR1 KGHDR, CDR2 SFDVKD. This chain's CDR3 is CATSDWGTSEGDTQYF. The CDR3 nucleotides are TGTGCCACCAGTGACTGGGGCACTAGCGAAGGGGATACGCAGTATTTT.

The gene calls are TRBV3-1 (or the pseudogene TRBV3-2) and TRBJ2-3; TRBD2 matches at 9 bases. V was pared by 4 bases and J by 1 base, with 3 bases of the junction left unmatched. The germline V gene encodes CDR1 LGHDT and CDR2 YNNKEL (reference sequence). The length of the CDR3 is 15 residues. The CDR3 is CASSRQRGGTDTQYF. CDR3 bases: TGTGCCAGCAGCCGTCAGCGGGGGGGCACAGATACGCAGTATTTT.

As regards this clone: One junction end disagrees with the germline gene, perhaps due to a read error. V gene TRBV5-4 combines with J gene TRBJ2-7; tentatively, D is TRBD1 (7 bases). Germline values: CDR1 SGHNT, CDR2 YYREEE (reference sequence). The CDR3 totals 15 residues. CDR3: CTSSLDVTGRFGQYF. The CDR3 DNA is TGTACCAGCAGCTTGGATGTGACAGGGAGGTTCGGGCAGTACTTC.

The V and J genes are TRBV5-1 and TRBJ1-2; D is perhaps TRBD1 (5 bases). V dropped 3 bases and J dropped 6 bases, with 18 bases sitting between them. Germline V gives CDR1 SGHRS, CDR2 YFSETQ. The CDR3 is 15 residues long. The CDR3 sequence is CASSSSLGLKDGYTF. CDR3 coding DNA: TGCGCCAGCAGCTCGAGCTTGGGGCTTAAGGATGGCTACACCTTC.

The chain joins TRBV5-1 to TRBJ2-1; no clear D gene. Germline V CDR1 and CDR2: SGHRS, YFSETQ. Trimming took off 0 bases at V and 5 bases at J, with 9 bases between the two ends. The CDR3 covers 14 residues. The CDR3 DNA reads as TGCGCCAGCAGCTTGGCTTCTATAGACAATGAGCAGTTCTTC. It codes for CASSLASIDNEQFF.

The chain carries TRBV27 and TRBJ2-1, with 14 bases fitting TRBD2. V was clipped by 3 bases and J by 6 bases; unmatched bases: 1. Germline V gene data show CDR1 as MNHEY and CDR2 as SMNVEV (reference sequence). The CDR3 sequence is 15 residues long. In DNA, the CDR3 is TGTGCCAGCAGTTTCGGGACTAGCGGGAGCAATGAGCAGTTCTTC. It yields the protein CASSFGTSGSNEQFF.

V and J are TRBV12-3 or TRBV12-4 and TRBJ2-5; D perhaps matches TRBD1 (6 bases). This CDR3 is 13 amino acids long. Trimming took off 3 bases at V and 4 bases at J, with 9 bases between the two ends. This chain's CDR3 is CASSLDSGETQYF. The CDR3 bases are TGTGCCAGCAGTTTGGACAGCGGAGAGACCCAGTACTTC.

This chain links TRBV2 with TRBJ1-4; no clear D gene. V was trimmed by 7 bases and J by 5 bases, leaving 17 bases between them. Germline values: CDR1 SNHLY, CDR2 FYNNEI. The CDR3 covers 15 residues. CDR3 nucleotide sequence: TGTGCCAGCATGAGGGCACGACGGGAGAATGAAAAACTGTTTTTT. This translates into CASMRARRENEKLFF.

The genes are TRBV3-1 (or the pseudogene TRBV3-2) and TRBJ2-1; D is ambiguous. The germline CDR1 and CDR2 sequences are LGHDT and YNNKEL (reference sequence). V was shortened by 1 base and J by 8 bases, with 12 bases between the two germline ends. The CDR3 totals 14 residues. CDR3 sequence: CASSQVGGADEQFF. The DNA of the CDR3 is TGTGCCAGCAGCCAAGTTGGTGGAGCAGATGAGCAGTTCTTC.

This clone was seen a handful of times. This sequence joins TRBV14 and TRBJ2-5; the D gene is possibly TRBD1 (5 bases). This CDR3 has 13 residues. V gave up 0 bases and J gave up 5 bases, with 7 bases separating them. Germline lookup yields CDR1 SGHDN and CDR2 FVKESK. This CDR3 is CASSQENRETQYF. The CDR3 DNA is TGTGCCAGCAGCCAAGAGAACAGGGAGACCCAGTACTTC.

The CDR3 DNA is TGTGCCAGCAGCCCAGTGAGGGTACCGTGGTCCGGGGAGCTGTTTTTT. Residues: CASSPVRVPWSGELFF. J is TRBJ2-2 and V is TRBV7-8; perhaps TRBD2 as D (5 bases). V was pared by 5 bases and J by 6 bases, with 19 bases between. The CDR3 runs 16 residues. Germline-derived CDR1 and CDR2 are SGHVS and FQNEAQ.

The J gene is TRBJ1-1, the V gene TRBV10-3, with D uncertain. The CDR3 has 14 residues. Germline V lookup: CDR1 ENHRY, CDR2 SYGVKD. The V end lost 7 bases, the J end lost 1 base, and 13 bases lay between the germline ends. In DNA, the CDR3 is TGTGCCATCAAGCCTACGACTAAGAACACTGAAGCTTTCTTT. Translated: CAIKPTTKNTEAFF.

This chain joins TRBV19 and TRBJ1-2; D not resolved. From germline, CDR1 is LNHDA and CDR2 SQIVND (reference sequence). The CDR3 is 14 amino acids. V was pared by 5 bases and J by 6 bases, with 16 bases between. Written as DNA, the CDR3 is TGTGCCAGTAGTCCATCAGCCGGGAGTAATGGCTACACCTTC. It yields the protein CASSPSAGSNGYTF.

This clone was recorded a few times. The CDR3 loop reads CASSFQGAGYTF. CDR3 nucleotide sequence: TGTGCCAGCAGTTTCCAGGGGGCGGGCTACACCTTC. This rearrangement joins TRBV12-3 or TRBV12-4 to TRBJ1-2; 8 bases fit TRBD1. V shed 3 bases and J 8 bases; nucleotides not matched to a gene: 2. CDR3 size: 12 residues.

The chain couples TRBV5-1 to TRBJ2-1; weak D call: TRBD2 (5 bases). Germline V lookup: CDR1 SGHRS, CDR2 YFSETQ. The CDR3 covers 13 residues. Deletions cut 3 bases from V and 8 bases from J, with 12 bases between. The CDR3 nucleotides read TGCGCCAGCAGCTCTAACGCCGGGGATGAGCAGTTCTTC. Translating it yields CASSSNAGDEQFF.

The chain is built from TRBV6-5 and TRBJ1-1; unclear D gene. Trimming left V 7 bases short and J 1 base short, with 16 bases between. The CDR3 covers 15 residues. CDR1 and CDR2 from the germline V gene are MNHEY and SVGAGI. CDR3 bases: TGTGCCAGCACCCGAGGGTTGGTGGGGAACACTGAAGCTTTCTTT. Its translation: CASTRGLVGNTEAFF.

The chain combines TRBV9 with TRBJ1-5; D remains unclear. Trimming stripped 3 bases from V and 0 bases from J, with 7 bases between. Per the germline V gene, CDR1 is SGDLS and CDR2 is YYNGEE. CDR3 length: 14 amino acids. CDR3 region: CASSGQDSNQPQHF. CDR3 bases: TGTGCCAGCAGCGGGCAGGATAGCAATCAGCCCCAGCATTTT. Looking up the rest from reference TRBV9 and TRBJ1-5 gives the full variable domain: DSGVTQTPKHLITATGQRVTLRCSPRSGDLSVYWYQQSLDQGLQFLIQYYNGEERAKGNILERFSAQQFPDLHSELNLSSLELGDSALYFCASSGQDSNQPQHFGDGTRLSIL.

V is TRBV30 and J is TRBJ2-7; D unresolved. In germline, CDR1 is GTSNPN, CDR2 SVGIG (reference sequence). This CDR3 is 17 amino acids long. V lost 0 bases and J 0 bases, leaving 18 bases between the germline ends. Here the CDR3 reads CAWSVPSYFRSSYEQYF. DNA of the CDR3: TGTGCCTGGAGTGTACCGTCTTACTTTCGAAGCTCCTACGAGCAGTACTTC.

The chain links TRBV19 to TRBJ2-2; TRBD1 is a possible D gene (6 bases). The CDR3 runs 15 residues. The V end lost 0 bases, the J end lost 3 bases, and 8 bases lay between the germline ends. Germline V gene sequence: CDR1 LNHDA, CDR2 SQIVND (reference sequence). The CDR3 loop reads CASSIEAGDTGELFF. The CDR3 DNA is TGTGCCAGTAGTATAGAAGCAGGGGACACCGGGGAGCTGTTTTTT.

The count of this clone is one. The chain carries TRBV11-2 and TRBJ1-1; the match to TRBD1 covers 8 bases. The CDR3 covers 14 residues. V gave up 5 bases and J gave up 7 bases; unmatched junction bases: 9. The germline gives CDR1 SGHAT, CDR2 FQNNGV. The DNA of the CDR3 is TGTGCCAGCAGCCTGGACAGGGTCGGTGATGAAGCTTTCTTT. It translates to CASSLDRVGDEAFF.

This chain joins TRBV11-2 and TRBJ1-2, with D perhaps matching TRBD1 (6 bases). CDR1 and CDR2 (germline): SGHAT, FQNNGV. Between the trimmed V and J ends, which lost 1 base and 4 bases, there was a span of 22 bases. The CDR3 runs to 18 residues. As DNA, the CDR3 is TGTGCCAGCAGCTTAGGGAGCGATGGGGGCCTGAACTTCTATGGCTACACCTTC. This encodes CASSLGSDGGLNFYGYTF.

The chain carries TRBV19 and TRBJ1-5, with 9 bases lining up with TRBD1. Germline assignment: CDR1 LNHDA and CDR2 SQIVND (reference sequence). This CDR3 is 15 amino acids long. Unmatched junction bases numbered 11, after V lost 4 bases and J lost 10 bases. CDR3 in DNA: TGTGCCAGTAGTACGTACGACAGGGGGATTTCCCCCCAGCATTTT. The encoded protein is CASSTYDRGISPQHF.

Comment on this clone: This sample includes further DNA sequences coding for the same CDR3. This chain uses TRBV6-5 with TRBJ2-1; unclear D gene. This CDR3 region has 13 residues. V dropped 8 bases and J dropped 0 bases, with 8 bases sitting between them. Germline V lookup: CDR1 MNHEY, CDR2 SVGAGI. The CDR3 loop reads CASQRVSYNEQFF. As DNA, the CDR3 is TGTGCCAGCCAACGGGTCTCCTACAATGAGCAGTTCTTC.

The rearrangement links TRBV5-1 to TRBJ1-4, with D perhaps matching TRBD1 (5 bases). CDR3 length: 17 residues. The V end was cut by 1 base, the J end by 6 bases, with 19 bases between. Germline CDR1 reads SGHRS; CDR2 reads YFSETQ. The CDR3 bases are TGCGCCAGCAGCTTGAACTATCGCGGGGGTTCAGATGAAAAACTGTTTTTT. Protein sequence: CASSLNYRGGSDEKLFF.